This TCR beta chain stems from a study of T cells in Graves' hyperthyroidism and ophthalmopathy. Ten or more counts support this clonotype. J gave up 4 bases and V 1 base, and 2 bases lay outside the gene matches. Germline V gives CDR1 LGHDT, CDR2 YNNKEL (reference sequence). This CDR3 has 16 amino acids. Amplification targeted TCR beta CDR3 regions from RNA transcripts. The TCR CDR3 was amplified in a first-round RT-PCR using the HTBI primer set. TCRdb reanalysed the multiplex PCR reads using MiXCR and keeps one entry per CDR3 protein. The table has 300,000 to 400,000 distinct CDR3 sequences, about 14% seen once.

The chain employs TRBV3-1 and TRBJ2-7, with TRBD2 matching 15 bases. Material for sequencing was blood. This receptor was obtained from a woman in her 30s with Graves' ophthalmopathy. The CDR3, as DNA: TGTGCCAGCAGCCAAGGGGGGACTAGCGGGGGGTACGAGCAGTACTTC. Its protein is CASSQGGTSGGYEQYF.